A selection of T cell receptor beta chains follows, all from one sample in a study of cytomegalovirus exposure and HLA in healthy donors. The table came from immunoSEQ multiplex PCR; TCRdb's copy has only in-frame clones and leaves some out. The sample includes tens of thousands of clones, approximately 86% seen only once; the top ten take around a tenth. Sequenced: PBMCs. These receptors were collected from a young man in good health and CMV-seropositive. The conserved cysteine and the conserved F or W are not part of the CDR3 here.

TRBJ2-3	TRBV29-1	SVSGTSGKADTQY
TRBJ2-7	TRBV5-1	ASKQGNHEQY
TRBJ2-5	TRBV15	ATSRDKRFSGETQY
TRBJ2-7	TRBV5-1	ASSPGFRGTDEQY
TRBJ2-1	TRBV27	ASSFGGLERQF
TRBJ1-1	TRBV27	ASSFWPQATEAF
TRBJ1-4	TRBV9	ASSVSGTGTEKLF
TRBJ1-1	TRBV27	ASSPDQGFTEAF
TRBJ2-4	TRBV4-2	ASSPSGGGLNIQY
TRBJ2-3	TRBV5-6	ASRKRGTQY
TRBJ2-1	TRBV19	ASSIDLESYNEQF
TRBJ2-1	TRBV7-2	ASSSRQGDYNEQF
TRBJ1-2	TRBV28	ASSWDLRGYT
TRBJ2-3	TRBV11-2	ASSLVPGQMPTDTQY
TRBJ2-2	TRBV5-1	ASSQGQGDTGELF
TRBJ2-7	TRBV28	ASSFGTGLRGAQY
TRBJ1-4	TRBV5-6	ASSLFRAPKDEKLF
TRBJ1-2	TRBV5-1	ASSTPDRDYGYT
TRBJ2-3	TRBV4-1	ASRPFGQADTQY
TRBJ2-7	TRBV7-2	ASSLGGLADEQY
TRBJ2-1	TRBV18	ASSTQRYNEQF
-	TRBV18	ASSPRRTSGSVYEQY
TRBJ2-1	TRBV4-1	ASSQLLAGGGNEQF
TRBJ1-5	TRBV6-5	ASTIGVGQPQH
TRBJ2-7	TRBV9	ASSVRYSGSEQY
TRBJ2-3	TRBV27	ASSLTGPNTDTQY
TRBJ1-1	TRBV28	ASSLGRGGPEAF
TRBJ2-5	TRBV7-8	ASSPTTSGRQETQY
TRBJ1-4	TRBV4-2	ASSTGQNNEKLF
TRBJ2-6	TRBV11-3	ASSLGGPGANVLT
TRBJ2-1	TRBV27	ASSPGTRGNEQF
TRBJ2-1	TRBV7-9	ASSLLGQANYNEQF
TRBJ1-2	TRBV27	ASRMQGADYGYT
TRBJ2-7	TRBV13	ASSRVGQGASGEQY
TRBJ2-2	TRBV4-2	ASSLIAVSNTGELF
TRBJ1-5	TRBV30	AWSEDRSNQPQH
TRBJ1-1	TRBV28	ASTQGGGLGTEAF
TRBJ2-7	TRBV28	ASSLLGQGAYEQY
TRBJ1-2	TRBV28	ASSFYGDGYT
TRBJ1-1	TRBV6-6	ASSDRQDTEAF
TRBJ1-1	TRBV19	ASSMGQGGTEAF